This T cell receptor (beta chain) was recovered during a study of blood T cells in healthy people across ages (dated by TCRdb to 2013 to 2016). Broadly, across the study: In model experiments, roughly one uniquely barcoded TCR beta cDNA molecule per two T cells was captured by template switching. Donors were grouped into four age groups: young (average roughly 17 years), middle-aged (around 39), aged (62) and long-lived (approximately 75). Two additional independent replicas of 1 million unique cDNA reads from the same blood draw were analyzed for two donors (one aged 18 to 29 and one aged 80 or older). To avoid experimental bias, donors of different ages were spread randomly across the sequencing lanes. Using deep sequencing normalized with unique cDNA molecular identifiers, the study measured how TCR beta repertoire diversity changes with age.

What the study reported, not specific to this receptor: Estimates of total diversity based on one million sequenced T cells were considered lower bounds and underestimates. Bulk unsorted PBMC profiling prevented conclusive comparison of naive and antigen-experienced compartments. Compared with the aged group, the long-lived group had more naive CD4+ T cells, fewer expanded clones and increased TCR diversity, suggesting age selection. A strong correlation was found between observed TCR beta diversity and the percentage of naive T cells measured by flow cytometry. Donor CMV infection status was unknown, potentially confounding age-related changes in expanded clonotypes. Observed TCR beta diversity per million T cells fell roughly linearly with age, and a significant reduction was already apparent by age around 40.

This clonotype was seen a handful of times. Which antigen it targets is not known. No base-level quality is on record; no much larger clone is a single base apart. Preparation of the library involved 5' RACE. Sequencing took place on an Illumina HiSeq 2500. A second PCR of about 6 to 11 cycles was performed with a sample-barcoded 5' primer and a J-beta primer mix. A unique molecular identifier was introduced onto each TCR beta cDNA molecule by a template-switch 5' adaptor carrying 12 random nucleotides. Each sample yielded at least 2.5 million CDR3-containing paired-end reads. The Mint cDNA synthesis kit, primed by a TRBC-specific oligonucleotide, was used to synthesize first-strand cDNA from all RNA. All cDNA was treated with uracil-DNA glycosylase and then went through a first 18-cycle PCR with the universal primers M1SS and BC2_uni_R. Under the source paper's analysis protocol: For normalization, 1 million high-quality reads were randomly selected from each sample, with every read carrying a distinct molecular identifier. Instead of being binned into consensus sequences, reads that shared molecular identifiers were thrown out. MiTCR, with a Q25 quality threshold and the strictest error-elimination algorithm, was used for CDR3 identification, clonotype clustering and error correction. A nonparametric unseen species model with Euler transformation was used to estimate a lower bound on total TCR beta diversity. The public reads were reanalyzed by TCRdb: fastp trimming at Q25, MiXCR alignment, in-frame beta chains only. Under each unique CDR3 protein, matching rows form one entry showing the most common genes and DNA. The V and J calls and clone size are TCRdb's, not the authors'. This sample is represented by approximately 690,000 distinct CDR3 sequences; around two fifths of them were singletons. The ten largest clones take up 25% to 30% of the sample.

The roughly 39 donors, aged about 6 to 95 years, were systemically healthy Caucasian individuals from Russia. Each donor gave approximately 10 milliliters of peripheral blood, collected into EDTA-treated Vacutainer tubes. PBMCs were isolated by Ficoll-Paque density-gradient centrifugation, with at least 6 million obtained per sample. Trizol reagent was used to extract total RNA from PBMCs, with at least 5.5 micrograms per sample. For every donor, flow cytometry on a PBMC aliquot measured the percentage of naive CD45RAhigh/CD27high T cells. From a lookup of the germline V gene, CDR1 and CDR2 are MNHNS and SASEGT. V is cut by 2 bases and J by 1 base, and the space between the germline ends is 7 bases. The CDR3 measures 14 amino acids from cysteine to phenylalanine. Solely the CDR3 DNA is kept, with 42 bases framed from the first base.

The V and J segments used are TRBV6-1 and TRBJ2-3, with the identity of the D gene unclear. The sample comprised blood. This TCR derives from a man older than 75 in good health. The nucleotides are TGTGCCAGCAGTGAATCCGGTCGCACAGATACGCAGTATTTT. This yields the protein CASSESGRTDTQYF.